This entry is about one TCR beta chain. Its antigen is as yet unknown. The CDR3 contains 13 residues. Trimming stripped 0 bases from V and 5 bases from J, with 6 bases between. Germline CDR1 is LGHNA and CDR2 is YSLEER. This record belongs to a study of graft-versus-host responses after intestinal transplantation. Study summary: Every recipient underwent anti-thymocyte globulin induction, then tacrolimus and steroids for roughly three years. Study findings and constraints: With peak circulating GvH clone levels came an association with early post-transplant HvG declines.

Sequencing used immunoSEQ multiplex PCR; TCRdb keeps in-frame clones, though not all of them. In the table there are some 90,000 clones, 80% to 95% of which are singletons. This specimen was unstimulated CD8+ T cells sorted from spleen or lymph node cells, taken before transplant. This rearrangement joins TRBV4-3 to TRBJ2-3, with D unresolved. The receptor was isolated from a human donor who was the organ donor for an intestinal transplant. CDR3 nucleotides: TGCGCCAGCAGCCAAGATCAACTAGATACGCAGTATTTT. This gives the protein CASSQDQLDTQYF.